This T cell receptor beta chain comes out of a study of T cell responses to AZD1222 COVID-19 vaccine. On this clone: Antigen specificity is unknown.

Only in-frame clones appear in the TCRdb table, and some are missing; sequencing was by immunoSEQ multiplex PCR. The sample includes 75,000 to 95,000 clones, 88% of them seen just once. The ends were cut back, 6 bases at V and 5 bases at J, with 16 bases in the middle. This CDR3 region has 15 residues. Germline CDR1 MNHEY, CDR2 SVGAGI. The study's findings and limits: Scientists sampled the repertoires only once the peak T cell response had passed.

The chain is built from TRBV6-5 and TRBJ2-2; tentative D call: TRBD2 (6 bases). The receptor was isolated from an adult in good health. The specimen comprised peripheral blood, sampled on day 0 of AZD1222 vaccination. The CDR3 DNA reads as TGTGCCAGCAGATCCTCGCCGGAGGGTACCGGGGAGCTGTTTTTT. Its translation is CASRSSPEGTGELFF.